The entry that follows covers one T cell receptor beta chain sequence. The read finishes 3 residues shy of the CDR3 end, and the germline J gene is used to complete it. Data came from immunoSEQ multiplex PCR; TCRdb stores just in-frame clones and leaves some out. The table for this sample gives tens of thousands of clones. The data were obtained in a study of T cells in women clearing cervical HPV infection. About the study: Case blood drawn at lesion detection; control blood after infection cleared. Case blood was drawn a median around 140 days after lesion detection.

The CDR3 spans 15 residues. V shed 5 bases and J 3 bases; nucleotides not matched to a gene: 9. Germline assignment: CDR1 SGHVS and CDR2 FQNEAQ. The sequence came from a woman aged 18 to 69 with a cervical HPV16 infection that either progressed to CIN3+ or cleared (not recorded which). This chain joins TRBV7-8 and TRBJ2-5; 7 nucleotides match TRBD2. The specimen sequenced was blood buffy coat. This CDR3 is CASSENLGGKETQYF. The CDR3 DNA, read in part, is TGTGCCAGCAGCGAGAATTTGGGGGGGAAAGAGACC.